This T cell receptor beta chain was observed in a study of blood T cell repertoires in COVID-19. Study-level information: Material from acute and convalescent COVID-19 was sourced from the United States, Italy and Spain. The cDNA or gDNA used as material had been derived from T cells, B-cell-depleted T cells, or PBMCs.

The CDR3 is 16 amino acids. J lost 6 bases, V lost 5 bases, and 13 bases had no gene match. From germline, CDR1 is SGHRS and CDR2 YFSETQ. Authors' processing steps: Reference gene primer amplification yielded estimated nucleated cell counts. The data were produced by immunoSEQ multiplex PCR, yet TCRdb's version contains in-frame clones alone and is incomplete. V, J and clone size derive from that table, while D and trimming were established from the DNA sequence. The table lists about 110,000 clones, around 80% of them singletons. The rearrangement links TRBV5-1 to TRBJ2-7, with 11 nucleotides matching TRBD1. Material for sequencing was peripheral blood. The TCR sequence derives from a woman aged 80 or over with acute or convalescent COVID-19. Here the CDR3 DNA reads TGCGCCAGCAGTCCTAGGACAGGGGGCGGGCTGAGCGAGCAGTACTTC. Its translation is CASSPRTGGGLSEQYF.